Shown below are 17 T cell receptor beta chains from a single sample sequenced in a study of T cell responses to AZD1222 COVID-19 vaccine. Sequenced by immunoSEQ multiplex PCR; TCRdb stores in-frame clones only, minus some. The data contain 100,000 or so clones, over 75% of them singletons. Sequenced material: peripheral blood, taken on day 0 of AZD1222 vaccination. The receptors stem from an adult in good health.

The V gene is TRBV7-9, the J gene TRBJ1-1; D gene ambiguous. The V and J ends lost 3 bases and 4 bases respectively, with 12 bases between them. Germline lookup yields CDR1 SEHNR and CDR2 FQNEAQ (reference sequence). The CDR3 runs to 14 residues. The CDR3, as DNA: TGTGCCAGCAGCTTCGGGGTTGCCAGCACTGAAGCTTTCTTT. It specifies CASSFGVASTEAFF.

The chain has TRBV25-1 and TRBJ1-2; D remains ambiguous. CDR1 is MGHDK and CDR2 is SYGVNS in the germline V gene. The CDR3 totals 14 residues. The V gene lost 7 bases and the J gene lost 8 bases, with 20 bases spanning the gap. CDR3 residues: CASTAMGGWGGYTF. CDR3 in DNA: TGTGCCAGCACCGCAATGGGAGGGTGGGGAGGCTACACCTTC.

The chain carries TRBV5-4 and TRBJ2-1, with 8 bases aligning to TRBD1. Looked up from germline, CDR1 is SGHNT and CDR2 is YYREEE (reference sequence). V shed 0 bases, J shed 0 bases, and the junction held 14 bases outside the gene matches. The CDR3 has 20 amino acids. Here the CDR3 DNA reads TGTGCCAGCAGCTTGGCAATATTGAGGCCAGGGGGCAGCTCCTACAATGAGCAGTTCTTC. It encodes CASSLAILRPGGSSYNEQFF. Full variable domain (outside the CDR3, taken from reference TRBV5-4 and TRBJ2-1): ETGVTQSPTHLIKTRGQQVTLRCSSQSGHNTVSWYQQALGQGPQFIFQYYREEENGRGNFPPRFSGLQFPNYSSELNVNALELDDSALYLCASSLAILRPGGSSYNEQFFGPGTRLTVL.

V gene TRBV4-1 combines with J gene TRBJ2-2; D is possibly TRBD1 or TRBD2 (5 bases each). V was clipped by 0 bases and J by 8 bases, with 16 bases between them. The germline CDR1 and CDR2 sequences are MGHRA and YSYEKL. The CDR3 spans 16 residues. In nucleotides, the CDR3 is TGCGCCAGCAGCCAAGATCGCGAACTAGGGGCGGGGGAGCTGTTTTTT. The encoded protein is CASSQDRELGAGELFF.

The rearrangement joins TRBV7-8 to TRBJ1-1, with TRBD1 identical over 8 bases. The ends lost 0 bases at V and 6 bases at J; junction bases unmatched: 3. The CDR3 has 14 amino acids. The germline V gene has CDR1 SGHVS and CDR2 FQNEAQ. CDR3 nucleotide sequence: TGTGCCAGCAGCTTAGCAGCGACAGGGGCTGAAGCTTTCTTT. Amino acid sequence: CASSLAATGAEAFF. Filled out from reference TRBV7-8 and TRBJ1-1, the complete variable domain reads GAGVSQSPRYKVAKRGQDVALRCDPISGHVSLFWYQQALGQGPEFLTYFQNEAQLDKSGLPSDRFFAERPEGSVSTLKIQRTQQEDSAVYLCASSLAATGAEAFFGQGTRLTVV.

The chain combines TRBV6-5 with TRBJ2-7; 8 positions agree with TRBD1. The V gene end was trimmed by 6 bases and the J gene end by 2 bases; junction bases not matched to a gene: 3. This CDR3 has 13 residues. Germline loops: CDR1 MNHEY, CDR2 SVGAGI. DNA for the CDR3: TGTGCCAGCAGCCGGGACAGGACCTACGAGCAGTACTTC. Translating it yields CASSRDRTYEQYF.

V usage is TRBV27 and J usage is TRBJ1-2; 8 positions agree with TRBD1. The CDR3 contains 16 residues. Germline CDR1 reads MNHEY; CDR2 reads SMNVEV (reference sequence). V gave up 6 bases and J gave up 5 bases; unmatched junction bases: 14. CDR3 nucleotide sequence: TGTGCCAGCAGGAAATCAGGGGGCTTGGACCTGTATGGCTACACCTTC. Its protein product is CASRKSGGLDLYGYTF.

This chain links TRBV5-1 with TRBJ1-2; no clear D gene. Trimming removed 0 bases at V and 5 bases at J, with 8 bases between. Germline CDR1 is SGHRS and CDR2 is YFSETQ. The CDR3 is 13 residues long. CDR3 nucleotides: TGCGCCAGCAGCTTGGCGGCCGAATATGGCTACACCTTC. Its translation: CASSLAAEYGYTF.

The V call is TRBV3-1 (or the pseudogene TRBV3-2), the J call TRBJ2-1; 12 bases match TRBD2. Trimming cost V 1 base and J 10 bases; bases outside gene matches: 14. The CDR3 is made up of 18 amino acids. Germline V gives CDR1 LGHDT, CDR2 YNNKEL (reference sequence). In nucleotides, the CDR3 is TGTGCCAGCAGCCAAGTGTTGTTCTCTAGCGGGGGGGCCGAAGAGCAGTTCTTC. This gives the protein CASSQVLFSSGGAEEQFF.

The chain links TRBV7-9 to TRBJ2-7, with D possibly being TRBD1 (6 bases). The V gene's germline CDR1 is SEHNR and CDR2 FQNEAQ (reference sequence). Trimming removed 1 base from V and 2 bases from J, with 9 bases in between. The CDR3 is made up of 14 amino acids. CDR3: CASSLGAGAYEQYF. The CDR3 DNA follows: TGTGCCAGCAGCTTAGGCGCAGGGGCCTACGAGCAGTACTTC.

Here the CDR3 reads CASSHRQLTDTQYF. Written as DNA, the CDR3 is TGTGCCAGCAGCCACCGACAGCTCACAGATACGCAGTATTTT. The chain uses TRBV7-3 and TRBJ2-3; perhaps TRBD1 as D (5 bases). Deletions cut 5 bases from V and 2 bases from J, with 11 bases between. Germline loops: CDR1 SGHTA, CDR2 FQGTGA. The CDR3 length is 14 residues.

The chain couples TRBV2 to TRBJ1-1; 9 bases agree with TRBD1. The germline V gene has CDR1 SNHLY and CDR2 FYNNEI. The CDR3 extends over 16 amino acids. Trimming took 8 bases from V and 4 from J; bases not matched to a gene: 14. CDR3 DNA: TGTGCCAGCCACGGGGTTGGGACAGGGCGGGGCACTGAAGCTTTCTTT. Its protein is CASHGVGTGRGTEAFF.

The rearrangement uses TRBV11-3 and TRBJ2-3; a weak D match, TRBD2 (5 bases). The CDR3 is 15 residues long. Per the germline V gene, CDR1 is SGHNT and CDR2 is YENEEA. V was cut by 1 base and J by 4 bases, with 12 bases left in between. The CDR3 DNA sequence: TGTGCCAGCAGCTTAGGGGAGATGGGCTCAGATACGCAGTATTTT. Translation gives CASSLGEMGSDTQYF.

This clone was seen a single time. The V and J genes are TRBV7-9 and TRBJ1-2; no clear D. Germline values: CDR1 SEHNR, CDR2 FQNEAQ (reference sequence). The CDR3 extends over 15 amino acids. V was cut by 0 bases and J by 0 bases, with 8 bases left in between. The CDR3 coding sequence is TGTGCCAGCAGCTTAGCAGGCAGAACTAACTATGGCTACACCTTC. This encodes CASSLAGRTNYGYTF.

V gene TRBV7-2 combines with J gene TRBJ1-2, with D tentatively TRBD1 (6 bases). The CDR3 has 16 residues. Trimming left V 2 bases short and J 7 bases short, with 20 bases between. Germline CDR1 and CDR2: SGHTA and FQGNSA. CDR3 sequence: CASSLLVRQGMGGYTF. DNA for the CDR3: TGTGCCAGCAGCTTACTCGTTCGGCAGGGGATGGGTGGCTACACCTTC. The full variable domain, rest sourced from reference TRBV7-2 and TRBJ1-2, is GAGVSQSPSNKVTEKGKDVELRCDPISGHTALYWYRQSLGQGLEFLIYFQGNSAPDKSGLPSDRFSAERTGGSVSTLTIQRTQQEDSAVYLCASSLLVRQGMGGYTFGSGTRLTVV.

V usage is TRBV5-4 and J usage is TRBJ1-2; D is ambiguous. The germline V gene has CDR1 SGHNT and CDR2 YYREEE (reference sequence). The CDR3 has 14 amino acids. V was pared by 2 bases and J by 4 bases, with 12 bases between. The CDR3 reads CASSLPIVGYGYTF. In DNA, the CDR3 is TGTGCCAGCAGCTTACCGATAGTGGGCTATGGCTACACCTTC. Together with reference TRBV5-4 and TRBJ1-2, the CDR3 gives the full variable domain: ETGVTQSPTHLIKTRGQQVTLRCSSQSGHNTVSWYQQALGQGPQFIFQYYREEENGRGNFPPRFSGLQFPNYSSELNVNALELDDSALYLCASSLPIVGYGYTFGSGTRLTVV.

The V call is TRBV27, the J call TRBJ2-6; D remains unclear. CDR3 size: 14 residues. Trimming took 5 bases from V and 0 from J, leaving 5 bases between them. The V gene's germline CDR1 is MNHEY and CDR2 SMNVEV (reference sequence). The CDR3 reads CASSHSSGANVLTF. The CDR3 DNA reads as TGTGCCAGCAGTCACAGCTCTGGGGCCAACGTCCTGACTTTC.